This TCR beta chain derives from a study of blood T cell repertoires in COVID-19. V dropped 6 bases and J dropped 5 bases, with 14 bases sitting between them. The CDR3 is 13 residues long. Per the germline V gene, CDR1 is SQVTM and CDR2 is ANQGSEA. Using immunoSEQ multiplex PCR, the repertoire was profiled, and TCRdb retains in-frame clones only, with some absent. The profile shows roughly 180,000 clones, about 83% of them singletons. This sequence originates from a woman in her forties or fifties in a cohort exposed to, infected with or recovered from COVID-19 (not recorded which). The chain uses TRBV29-1 and TRBJ2-1, with a possible D match to TRBD1 (8 bases). Sequenced material: PBMCs or T cells enriched from blood (not recorded which). CDR3: CSVQGGRHNEQFF. The DNA of the CDR3 is TGCAGCGTACAGGGGGGGCGGCACAATGAGCAGTTCTTC.